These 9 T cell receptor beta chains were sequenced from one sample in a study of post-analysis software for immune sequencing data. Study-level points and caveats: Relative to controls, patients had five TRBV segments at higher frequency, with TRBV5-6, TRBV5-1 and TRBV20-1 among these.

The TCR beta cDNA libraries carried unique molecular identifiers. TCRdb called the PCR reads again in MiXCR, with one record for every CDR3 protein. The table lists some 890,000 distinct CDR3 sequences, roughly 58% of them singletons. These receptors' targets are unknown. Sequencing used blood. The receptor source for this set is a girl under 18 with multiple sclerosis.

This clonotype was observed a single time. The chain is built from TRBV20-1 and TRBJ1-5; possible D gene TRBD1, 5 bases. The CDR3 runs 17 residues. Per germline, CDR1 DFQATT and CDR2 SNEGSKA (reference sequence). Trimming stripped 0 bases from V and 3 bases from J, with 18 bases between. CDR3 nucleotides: TGCAGTGCTAGAGATAACTTCCCAGGGAGATACAATCAGCCCCAGCATTTT. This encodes CSARDNFPGRYNQPQHF.

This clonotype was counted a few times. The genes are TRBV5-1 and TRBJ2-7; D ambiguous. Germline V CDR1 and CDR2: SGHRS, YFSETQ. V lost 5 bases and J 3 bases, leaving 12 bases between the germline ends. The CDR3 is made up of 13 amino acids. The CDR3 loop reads CASSSGKHYEQYF. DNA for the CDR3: TGCGCCAGCAGTTCGGGTAAACACTACGAGCAGTACTTC.

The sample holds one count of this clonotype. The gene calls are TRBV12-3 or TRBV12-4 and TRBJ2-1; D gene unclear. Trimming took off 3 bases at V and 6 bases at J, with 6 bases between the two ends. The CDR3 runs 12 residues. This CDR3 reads CASSFYSNEQFF. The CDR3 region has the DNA TGTGCCAGCAGTTTTTATAGCAATGAGCAGTTCTTC.

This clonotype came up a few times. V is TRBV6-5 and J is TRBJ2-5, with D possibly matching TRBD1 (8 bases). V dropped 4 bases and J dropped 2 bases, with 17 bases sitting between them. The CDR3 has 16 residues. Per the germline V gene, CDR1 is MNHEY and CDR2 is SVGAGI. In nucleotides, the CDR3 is TGTGCCAGCAGTTTTACGAGCGGGACAGGACAAGAGACCCAGTACTTC. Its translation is CASSFTSGTGQETQYF.

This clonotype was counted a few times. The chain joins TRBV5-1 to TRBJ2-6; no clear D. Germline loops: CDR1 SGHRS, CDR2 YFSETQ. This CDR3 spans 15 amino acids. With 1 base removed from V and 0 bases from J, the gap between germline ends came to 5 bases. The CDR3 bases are TGCGCCAGCAGCTTGTACGTCTCTGGGGCCAACGTCCTGACTTTC. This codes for CASSLYVSGANVLTF.

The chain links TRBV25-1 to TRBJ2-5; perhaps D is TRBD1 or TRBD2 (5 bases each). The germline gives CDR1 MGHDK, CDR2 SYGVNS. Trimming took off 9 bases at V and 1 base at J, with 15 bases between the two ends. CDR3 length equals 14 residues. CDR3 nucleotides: TGTGCCAGTCAGAGGGGTGGGATCCAAGAGACCCAGTACTTC. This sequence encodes CASQRGGIQETQYF.

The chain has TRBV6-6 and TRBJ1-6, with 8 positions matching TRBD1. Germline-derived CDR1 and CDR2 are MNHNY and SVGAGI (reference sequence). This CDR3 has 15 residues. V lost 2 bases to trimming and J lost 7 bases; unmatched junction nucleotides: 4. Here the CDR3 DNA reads TGTGCCAGCAGTTACGCGGCAGGGGGCAATTCACCCCTCCACTTT. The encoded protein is CASSYAAGGNSPLHF.

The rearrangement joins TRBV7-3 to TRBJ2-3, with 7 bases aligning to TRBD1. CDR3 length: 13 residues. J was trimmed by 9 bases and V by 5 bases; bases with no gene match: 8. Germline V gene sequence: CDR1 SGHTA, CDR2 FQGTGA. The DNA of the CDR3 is TGTGCCAGCAGCCCCCCCCAGGGGGACACGCAGTATTTT. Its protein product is CASSPPQGDTQYF.

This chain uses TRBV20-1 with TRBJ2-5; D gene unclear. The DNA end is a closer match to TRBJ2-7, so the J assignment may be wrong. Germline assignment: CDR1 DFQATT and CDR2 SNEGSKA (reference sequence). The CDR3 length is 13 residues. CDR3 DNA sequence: TGCAGTGCTCAAACAGACGTAACCTACGAGCAGTACTTC. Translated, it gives CSAQTDVTYEQYF.